This T cell receptor (beta chain) was found in a study of CD8 T cells in ankylosing spondylitis. General study results and limits: It appeared that ankylosing spondylitis blood was characterized by a TCR beta motif of several highly homologous variants.

As concerns this clonotype: What it binds is unknown.

V gave up 0 bases and J gave up 3 bases; unmatched junction bases: 2. CDR3 length equals 14 residues. Germline CDR1 and CDR2: GTSNPN and SVGIG (reference sequence). TCRdb processed the 5' RACE reads anew with MiXCR; each CDR3 protein has one entry. The table includes about 440,000 distinct CDR3 sequences, approximately 17% detected once. This chain connects TRBV30 to TRBJ2-1; 7 bases fit TRBD2. This sequence originates from a male donor with ankylosing spondylitis. Sequencing was performed on blood, either unsorted or a sorted T cell fraction (not recorded which). CDR3 DNA sequence: TGTGCCTGGAGTGTAGGCGGGAGCTACAATGAGCAGTTCTTC. This translates into CAWSVGGSYNEQFF. The full variable domain, with the rest looked up from reference TRBV30 and TRBJ2-1, is SQTIHQWPATLVQPVGSPLSLECTVEGTSNPNLYWYRQAAGRGLQLLFYSVGIGQISSEVPQNLSASRPQDRQFILSSKKLLLSDSGFYLCAWSVGGSYNEQFFGPGTRLTVL.